The 12 T cell receptor beta chains presented below share a single source sample, sequenced in a study of early T cells in non-severe SARS-CoV-2 infection. TCRdb re-analysed the 5' RACE reads in MiXCR, keeping a single row per CDR3 protein. The table includes 25,000 to 35,000 distinct CDR3 sequences, approximately 6% detected once. Sequencing input: whole blood. These receptors were obtained from an adult who was a healthcare worker with PCR-confirmed SARS-CoV-2 infection or an uninfected control (not recorded which).

This clonotype was seen at least ten times. V is TRBV20-1 and J is TRBJ2-3; 8 bases fit TRBD2. Germline CDR1 and CDR2: DFQATT and SNEGSKA (reference sequence). V dropped 3 bases and J dropped 2; count of bases not matched to a gene: 7. This CDR3 is 15 amino acids long. CDR3 protein: CSASRPGLDTDTQYF. Here the CDR3 DNA reads TGCAGTGCTAGTAGACCGGGACTAGACACAGATACGCAGTATTTT.

This clonotype was seen more than once but under ten times. This chain links TRBV28 with TRBJ1-2, with TRBD1 matching 9 bases. The CDR3 is 16 amino acids. J was trimmed by 8 bases and V by 4 bases; bases with no gene match: 14. Germline V gene sequence: CDR1 MDHEN, CDR2 SYDVKM. The CDR3 sequence: CASSYGLRTGESGYTF. The DNA of the CDR3 is TGTGCCAGCAGTTACGGCTTGAGGACAGGGGAATCGGGCTACACCTTC.

At least ten counts were recorded for this clonotype. V usage is TRBV20-1 and J usage is TRBJ2-4; D is perhaps TRBD2 (6 bases). CDR3 length: 15 residues. Germline loops: CDR1 DFQATT, CDR2 SNEGSKA (reference sequence). With 8 bases removed from V and 0 bases from J, the gap between germline ends came to 17 bases. CDR3 protein: CSTNGGPLAKNIQYF. The CDR3, as DNA: TGCAGTACGAACGGGGGACCGCTAGCCAAAAACATTCAGTACTTC.

This clonotype was counted at least ten times. The chain is built from TRBV5-4 and TRBJ2-5, with D possibly being TRBD1 (5 bases). Trimming took off 2 bases at V and 4 bases at J, with 18 bases between the two ends. This CDR3 has 16 amino acids. Germline assignment: CDR1 SGHNT and CDR2 YYREEE (reference sequence). Written as DNA, the CDR3 is TGTGCCAGCAGCTTCGGATCAGGGCCGCTGAGAGAGACCCAGTACTTC. The encoded protein is CASSFGSGPLRETQYF.

Many counts were recorded for this clonotype. The chain has TRBV5-1 and TRBJ2-2; D may be TRBD1 (5 bases). Germline loops: CDR1 SGHRS, CDR2 YFSETQ. V gave up 1 base and J gave up 7 bases, with 11 bases separating them. The CDR3 totals 14 residues. The CDR3 DNA is TGCGCCAGCAGCTTGCCCAGGGTGAACGGGGAGCTGTTTTTT. It codes for CASSLPRVNGELFF.

There are a few counts of this clonotype. This chain joins TRBV9 and TRBJ2-7; D is unresolved. The CDR3 loop spans 19 amino acids. V was clipped by 0 bases and J by 3 bases, with 25 bases between them. The V gene's germline CDR1 is SGDLS and CDR2 YYNGEE. CDR3 region: CASSVGAETGSHPHYEQYF. The CDR3 DNA follows: TGTGCCAGCAGCGTAGGGGCGGAAACCGGGTCCCATCCCCACTACGAGCAGTACTTC.

The table lists this clonotype with many counts. The chain is built from TRBV4-1 and TRBJ2-2, with 7 nucleotides matching TRBD1. There are 17 residues in the CDR3. CDR1 is MGHRA and CDR2 is YSYEKL in the germline V gene. The J segment lost 2 bases and the V segment lost 1 base, leaving 7 bases of the junction unmatched. CDR3 in amino acids: CASSQVTGSRNTGELFF. CDR3 bases: TGCGCCAGCAGCCAAGTGACAGGGAGTCGAAACACCGGGGAGCTGTTTTTT.

This clonotype appeared many times. V gene TRBV15 combines with J gene TRBJ2-3; 8 bases are a match to TRBD1. The CDR3 is 15 amino acids. Trimming cost V 5 bases and J 4 bases; bases outside gene matches: 8. Germline CDR1 LNHNV, CDR2 YYDKDF (reference sequence). CDR3 sequence: CATSPPGGESDTQYF. DNA for the CDR3: TGTGCCACCAGCCCCCCAGGGGGCGAGTCAGATACGCAGTATTTT.

This clonotype appeared many times. The rearrangement joins TRBV20-1 to TRBJ2-3, with 9 bases identical to TRBD1. Germline values: CDR1 DFQATT, CDR2 SNEGSKA (reference sequence). The CDR3 is made up of 15 amino acids. Losses at the gene ends were 1 base for V and 2 bases for J; bases not matched to a gene: 4. CDR3 in DNA: TGCAGTGCTAGAGTGGGACAGGGAGACACAGATACGCAGTATTTT. Encoded protein: CSARVGQGDTDTQYF.

This clonotype has ten or more counts. The V and J genes are TRBV6-5 and TRBJ2-1; D is unresolved. Per germline, CDR1 MNHEY and CDR2 SVGAGI. V gave up 8 bases and J gave up 1 base, with 15 bases separating them. The CDR3 loop spans 15 amino acids. CDR3 DNA: TGTGCCAGCGGAGAGTATGAGGATTCCTACAATGAGCAGTTCTTC. Protein sequence: CASGEYEDSYNEQFF.

This clonotype occurred many times. The chain joins TRBV7-3 to TRBJ2-3, with a weak D call TRBD2 (5 bases). V was shortened by 4 bases and J by 6 bases, with 14 bases between the two germline ends. CDR1 and CDR2 from the germline V gene are SGHTA and FQGTGA. CDR3 length equals 14 residues. The CDR3 nucleotides are TGTGCCAGCAGCTCTCGGACGCCGGGGGATACGCAGTATTTT. Protein sequence: CASSSRTPGDTQYF.

In this sample, this clonotype turned up a few times. V and J are TRBV12-3 or TRBV12-4 and TRBJ1-1; TRBD1 matches 7 bases. The CDR3 length is 13 residues. After removal of 6 bases from V and 4 bases from J, the junction contained 5 bases not matched to a gene. The CDR3: CASSRQGGTEAFF. CDR3 nucleotide sequence: TGTGCCAGCAGCCGACAGGGCGGCACTGAAGCTTTCTTT.